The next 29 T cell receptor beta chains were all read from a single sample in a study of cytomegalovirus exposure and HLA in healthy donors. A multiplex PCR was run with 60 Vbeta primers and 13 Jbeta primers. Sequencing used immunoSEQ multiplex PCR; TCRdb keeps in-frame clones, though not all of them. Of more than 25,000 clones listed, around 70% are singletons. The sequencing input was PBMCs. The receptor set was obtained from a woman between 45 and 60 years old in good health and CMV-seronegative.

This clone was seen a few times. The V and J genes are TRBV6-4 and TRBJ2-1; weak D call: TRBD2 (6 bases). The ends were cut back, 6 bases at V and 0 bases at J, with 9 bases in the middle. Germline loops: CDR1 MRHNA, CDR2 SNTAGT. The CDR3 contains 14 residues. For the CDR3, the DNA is TGTGCCAGCAGACCCGGGGGCTCCTACAATGAGCAGTTCTTC. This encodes CASRPGGSYNEQFF.

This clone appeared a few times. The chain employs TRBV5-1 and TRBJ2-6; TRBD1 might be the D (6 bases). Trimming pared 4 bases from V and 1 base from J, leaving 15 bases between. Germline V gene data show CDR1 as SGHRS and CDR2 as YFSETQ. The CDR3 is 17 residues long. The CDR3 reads CASSPAGAQSGANVLTF. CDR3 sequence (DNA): TGCGCCAGCAGCCCCGCAGGGGCACAATCTGGGGCCAACGTCCTGACTTTC.

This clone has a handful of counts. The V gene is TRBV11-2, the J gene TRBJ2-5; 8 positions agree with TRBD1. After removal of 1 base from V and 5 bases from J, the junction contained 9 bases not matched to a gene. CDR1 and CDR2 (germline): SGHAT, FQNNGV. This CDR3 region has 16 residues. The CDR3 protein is CASSLAGTGSSETQYF. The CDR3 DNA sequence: TGTGCCAGCAGCTTAGCCGGGACAGGTTCGTCGGAGACCCAGTACTTC.

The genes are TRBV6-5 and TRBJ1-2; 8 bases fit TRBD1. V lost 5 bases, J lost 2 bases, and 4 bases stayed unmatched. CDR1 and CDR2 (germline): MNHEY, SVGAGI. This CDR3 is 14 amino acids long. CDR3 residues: CASSTWTGNYGYTF. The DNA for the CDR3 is TGTGCCAGCAGTACCTGGACAGGGAACTATGGCTACACCTTC.

CDR3 sequence: CATSMGAREKLFF. CDR3 nucleotides: TGTGCCACCAGCATGGGGGCCCGAGAAAAACTGTTTTTT. The chain recombines TRBV15 with TRBJ1-4; the D gene is possibly TRBD1 (6 bases). Germline V gives CDR1 LNHNV, CDR2 YYDKDF (reference sequence). The CDR3 has 13 amino acids. Trimming cost V 4 bases and J 8 bases, with 11 bases left between them.

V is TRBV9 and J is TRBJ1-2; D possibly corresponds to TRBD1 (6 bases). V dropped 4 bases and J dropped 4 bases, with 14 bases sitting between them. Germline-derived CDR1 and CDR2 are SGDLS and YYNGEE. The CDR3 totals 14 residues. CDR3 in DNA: TGTGCCAGCAGCACTGCGACAGGATCCTATGGCTACACCTTC. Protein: CASSTATGSYGYTF.

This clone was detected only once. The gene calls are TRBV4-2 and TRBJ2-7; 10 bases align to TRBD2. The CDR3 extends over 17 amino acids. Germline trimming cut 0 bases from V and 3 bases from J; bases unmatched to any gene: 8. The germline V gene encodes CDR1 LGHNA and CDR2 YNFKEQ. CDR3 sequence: CASSQEVLPSGSYEQYF. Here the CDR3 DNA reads TGTGCCAGCAGCCAAGAGGTTTTGCCTAGCGGGAGCTACGAGCAGTACTTC.

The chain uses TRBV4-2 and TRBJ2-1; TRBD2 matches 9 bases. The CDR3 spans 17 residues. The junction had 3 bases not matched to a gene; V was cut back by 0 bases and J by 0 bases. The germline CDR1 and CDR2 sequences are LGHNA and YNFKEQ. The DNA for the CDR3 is TGTGCCAGCAGCCAAGATCTAGCGGGGAGCTCCTACAATGAGCAGTTCTTC. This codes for CASSQDLAGSSYNEQFF.

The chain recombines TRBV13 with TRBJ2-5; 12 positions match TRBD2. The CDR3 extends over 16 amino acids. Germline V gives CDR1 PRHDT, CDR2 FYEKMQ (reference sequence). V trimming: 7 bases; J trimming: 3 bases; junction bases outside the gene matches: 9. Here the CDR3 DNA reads TGTGCCAGCACCCACGGTTCTAGCGGGGGGGAAGAGACCCAGTACTTC. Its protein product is CASTHGSSGGEETQYF.

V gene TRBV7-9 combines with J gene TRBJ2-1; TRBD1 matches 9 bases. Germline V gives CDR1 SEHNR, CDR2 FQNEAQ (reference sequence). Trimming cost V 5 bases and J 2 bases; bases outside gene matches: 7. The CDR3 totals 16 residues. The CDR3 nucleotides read TGTGCCAGCAGCGGCCTAGGACAGGGGCCCTACAATGAGCAGTTCTTC. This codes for CASSGLGQGPYNEQFF. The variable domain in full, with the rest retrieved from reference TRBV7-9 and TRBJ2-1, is DTGVSQNPRHKITKRGQNVTFRCDPISEHNRLYWYRQTLGQGPEFLTYFQNEAQLEKSRLLSDRFSAERPKGSFSTLEIQRTEQGDSAMYLCASSGLGQGPYNEQFFGPGTRLTVL.

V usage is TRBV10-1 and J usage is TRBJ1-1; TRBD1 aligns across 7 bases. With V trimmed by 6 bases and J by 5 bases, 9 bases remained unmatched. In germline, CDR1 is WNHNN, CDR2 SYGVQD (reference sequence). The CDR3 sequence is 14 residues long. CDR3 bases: TGCGCCAGCAGCCGGGAGGGGGCTTGGACTGAAGCTTTCTTT. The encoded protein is CASSREGAWTEAFF.

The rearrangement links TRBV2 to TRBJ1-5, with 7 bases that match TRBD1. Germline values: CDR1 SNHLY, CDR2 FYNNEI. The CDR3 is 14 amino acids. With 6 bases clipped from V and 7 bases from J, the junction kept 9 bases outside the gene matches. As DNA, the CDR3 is TGTGCCAGCAGCCACACAGGGGAAGGCCAGCCCCAGCATTTT. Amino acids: CASSHTGEGQPQHF.

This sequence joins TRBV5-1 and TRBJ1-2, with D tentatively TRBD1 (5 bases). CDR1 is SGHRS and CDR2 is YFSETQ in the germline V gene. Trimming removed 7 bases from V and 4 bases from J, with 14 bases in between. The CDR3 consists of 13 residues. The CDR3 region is CASRLRGLYGYTF. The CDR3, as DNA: TGCGCCAGCCGGTTAAGGGGCCTCTATGGCTACACCTTC.

The CDR3 loop is CASSSQGKNQPQHF. In nucleotides, the CDR3 is TGTGCCAGCAGTTCACAGGGAAAAAATCAGCCCCAGCATTTT. The V gene is TRBV27, the J gene TRBJ1-5, with D perhaps TRBD1 (6 bases). The germline gives CDR1 MNHEY, CDR2 SMNVEV (reference sequence). V lost 4 bases and J lost 4, with 11 bases in between. The CDR3 is 14 residues long.

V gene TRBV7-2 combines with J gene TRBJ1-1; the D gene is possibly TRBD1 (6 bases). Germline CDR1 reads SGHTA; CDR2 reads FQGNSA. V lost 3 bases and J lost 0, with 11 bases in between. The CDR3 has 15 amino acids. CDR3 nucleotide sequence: TGTGCCAGCAGCTTGGGTCAGGGGTTGAACACTGAAGCTTTCTTT. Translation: CASSLGQGLNTEAFF.

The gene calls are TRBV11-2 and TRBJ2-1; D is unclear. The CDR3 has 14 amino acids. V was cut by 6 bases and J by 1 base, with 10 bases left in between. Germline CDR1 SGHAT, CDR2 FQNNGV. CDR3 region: CASRAHFSYNEQFF. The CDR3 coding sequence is TGTGCCAGCAGGGCTCATTTTTCCTACAATGAGCAGTTCTTC.

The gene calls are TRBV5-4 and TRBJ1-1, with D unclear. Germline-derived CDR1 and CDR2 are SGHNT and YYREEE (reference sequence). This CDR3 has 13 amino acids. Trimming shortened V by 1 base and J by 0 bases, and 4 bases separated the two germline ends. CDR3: CASSLRVNTEAFF. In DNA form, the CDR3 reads TGTGCCAGCAGCTTGAGAGTGAACACTGAAGCTTTCTTT.

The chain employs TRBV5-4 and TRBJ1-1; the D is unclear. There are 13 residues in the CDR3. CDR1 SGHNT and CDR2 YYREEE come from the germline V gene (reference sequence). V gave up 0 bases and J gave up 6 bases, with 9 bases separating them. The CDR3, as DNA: TGTGCCAGCAGCTTGGACGAGTGGTCTGAAGCTTTCTTT. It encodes CASSLDEWSEAFF.

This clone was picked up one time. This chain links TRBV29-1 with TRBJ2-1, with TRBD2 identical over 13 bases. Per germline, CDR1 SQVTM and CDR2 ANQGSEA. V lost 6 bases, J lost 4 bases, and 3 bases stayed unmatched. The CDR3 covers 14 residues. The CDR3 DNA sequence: TGCAGCGTCGGGACTAGCGGGACTTACAATGAGCAGTTCTTC. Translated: CSVGTSGTYNEQFF.

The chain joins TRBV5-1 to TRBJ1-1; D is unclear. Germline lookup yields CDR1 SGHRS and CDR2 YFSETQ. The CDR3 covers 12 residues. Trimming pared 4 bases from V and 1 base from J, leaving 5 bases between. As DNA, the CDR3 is TGCGCCAGCAGCCCCGGGAACACTGAAGCTTTCTTT. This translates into CASSPGNTEAFF.

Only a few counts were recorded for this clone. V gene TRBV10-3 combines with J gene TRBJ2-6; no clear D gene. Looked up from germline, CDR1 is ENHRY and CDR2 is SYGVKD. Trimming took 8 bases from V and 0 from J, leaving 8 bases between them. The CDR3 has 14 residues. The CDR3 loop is CAIGHSSGANVLTF. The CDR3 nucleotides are TGTGCCATCGGCCACAGCTCTGGGGCCAACGTCCTGACTTTC.

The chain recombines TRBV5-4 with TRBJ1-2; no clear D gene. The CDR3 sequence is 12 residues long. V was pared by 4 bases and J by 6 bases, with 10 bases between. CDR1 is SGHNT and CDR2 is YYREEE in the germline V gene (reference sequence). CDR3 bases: TGTGCCAGCAGCCCCCCCGGGGATGGCTACACCTTC. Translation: CASSPPGDGYTF.

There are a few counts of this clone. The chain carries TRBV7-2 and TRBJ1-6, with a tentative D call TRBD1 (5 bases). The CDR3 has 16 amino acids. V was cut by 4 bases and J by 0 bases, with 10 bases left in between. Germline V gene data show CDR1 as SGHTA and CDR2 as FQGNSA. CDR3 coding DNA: TGTGCCAGCAGCTCAGGTGACAGCTCCTATAATTCACCCCTCCACTTT. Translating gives CASSSGDSSYNSPLHF.

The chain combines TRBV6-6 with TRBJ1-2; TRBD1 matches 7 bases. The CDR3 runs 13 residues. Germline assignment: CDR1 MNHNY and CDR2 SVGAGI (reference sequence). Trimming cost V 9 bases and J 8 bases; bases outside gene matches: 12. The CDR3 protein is CASKVTGDSGYTF. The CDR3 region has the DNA TGTGCCAGTAAGGTAACAGGGGACTCCGGCTACACCTTC.

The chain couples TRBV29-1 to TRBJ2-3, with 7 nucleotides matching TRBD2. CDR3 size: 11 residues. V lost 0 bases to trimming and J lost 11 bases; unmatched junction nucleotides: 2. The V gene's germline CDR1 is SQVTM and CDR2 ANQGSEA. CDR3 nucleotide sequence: TGCAGCGTTGAAGAGGGAGGGTGGCAGTATTTT. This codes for CSVEEGGWQYF.

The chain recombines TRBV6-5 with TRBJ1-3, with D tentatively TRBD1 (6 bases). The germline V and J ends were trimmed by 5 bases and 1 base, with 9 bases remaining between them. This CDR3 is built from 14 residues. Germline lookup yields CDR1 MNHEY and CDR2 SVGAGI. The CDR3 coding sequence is TGTGCCAGCAGTATTGACAGGTCTGGAAACACCATATATTTT. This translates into CASSIDRSGNTIYF.

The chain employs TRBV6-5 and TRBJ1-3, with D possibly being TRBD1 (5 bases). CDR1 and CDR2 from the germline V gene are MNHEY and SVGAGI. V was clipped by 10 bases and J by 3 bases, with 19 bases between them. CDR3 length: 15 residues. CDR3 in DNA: TGTGCCACCGGGGGGTGGGGTATTAGTGGAAACACCATATATTTT. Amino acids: CATGGWGISGNTIYF.

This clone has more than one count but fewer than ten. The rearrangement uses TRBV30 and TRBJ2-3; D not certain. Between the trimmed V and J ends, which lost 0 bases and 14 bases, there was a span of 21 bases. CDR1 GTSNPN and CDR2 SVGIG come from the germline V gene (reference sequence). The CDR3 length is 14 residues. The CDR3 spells CAWSVGVLEARGYF. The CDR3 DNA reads TGTGCCTGGAGTGTAGGTGTGCTAGAGGCTCGTGGGTATTTT.

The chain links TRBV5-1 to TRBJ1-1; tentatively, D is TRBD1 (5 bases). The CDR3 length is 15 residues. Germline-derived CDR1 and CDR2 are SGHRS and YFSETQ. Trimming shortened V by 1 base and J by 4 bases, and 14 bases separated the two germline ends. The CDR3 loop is CASSLQVRGSTEAFF. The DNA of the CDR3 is TGCGCCAGCAGCTTGCAGGTTAGGGGTAGCACTGAAGCTTTCTTT. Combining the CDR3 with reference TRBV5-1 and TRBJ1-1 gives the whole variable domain KAGVTQTPRYLIKTRGQQVTLSCSPISGHRSVSWYQQTPGQGLQFLFEYFSETQRNKGNFPGRFSGRQFSNSRSEMNVSTLELGDSALYLCASSLQVRGSTEAFFGQGTRLTVV.